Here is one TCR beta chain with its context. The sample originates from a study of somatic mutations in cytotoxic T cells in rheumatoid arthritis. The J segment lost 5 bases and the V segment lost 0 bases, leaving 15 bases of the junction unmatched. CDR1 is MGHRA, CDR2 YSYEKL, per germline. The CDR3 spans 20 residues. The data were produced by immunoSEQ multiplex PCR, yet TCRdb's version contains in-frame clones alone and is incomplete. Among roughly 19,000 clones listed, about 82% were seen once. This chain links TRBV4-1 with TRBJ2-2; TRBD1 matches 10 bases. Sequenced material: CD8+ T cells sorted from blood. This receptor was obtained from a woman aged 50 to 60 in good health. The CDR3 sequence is CASSQELPEGQGIRTGELFF. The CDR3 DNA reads TGCGCCAGCAGCCAAGAGCTCCCTGAGGGACAGGGGATTCGGACCGGGGAGCTGTTTTTT.